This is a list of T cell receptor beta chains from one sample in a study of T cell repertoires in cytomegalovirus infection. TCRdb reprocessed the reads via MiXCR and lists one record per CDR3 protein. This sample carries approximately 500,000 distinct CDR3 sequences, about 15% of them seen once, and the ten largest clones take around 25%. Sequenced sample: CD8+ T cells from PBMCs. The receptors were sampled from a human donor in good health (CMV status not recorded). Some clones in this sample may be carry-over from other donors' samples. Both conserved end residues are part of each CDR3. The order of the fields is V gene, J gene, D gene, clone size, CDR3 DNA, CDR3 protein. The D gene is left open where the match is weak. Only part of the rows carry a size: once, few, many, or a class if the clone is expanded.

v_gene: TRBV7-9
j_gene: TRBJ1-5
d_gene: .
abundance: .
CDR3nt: TGTGCCAGCAGCTCAGACCCTCGGGGTCAGCATTTT
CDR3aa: CASSSDPRGQHF

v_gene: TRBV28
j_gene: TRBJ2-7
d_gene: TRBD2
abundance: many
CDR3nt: TGTGCCAGCAGGCAAGAGGGTAGCGGGAGGACGGGCTACGAGCAGTACTTC
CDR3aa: CASRQEGSGRTGYEQYF

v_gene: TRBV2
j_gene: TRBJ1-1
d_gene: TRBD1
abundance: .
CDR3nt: TGTGCCAGCAGTGGGACAGGAGCGAACACTGAAGCTTTCTTT
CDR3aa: CASSGTGANTEAFF

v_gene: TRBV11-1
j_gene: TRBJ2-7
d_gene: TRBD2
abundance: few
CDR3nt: TGTGCCAGCAGCTTAACCTTGGGACTAGCGGGCTACTACGAGCAGTACTTC
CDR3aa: CASSLTLGLAGYYEQYF

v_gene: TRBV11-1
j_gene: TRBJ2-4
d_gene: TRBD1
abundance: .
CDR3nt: TGTGCCAGCAGCCTCCCACAGGGGATCTCCAAAAACATTCAGTACTTC
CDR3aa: CASSLPQGISKNIQYF

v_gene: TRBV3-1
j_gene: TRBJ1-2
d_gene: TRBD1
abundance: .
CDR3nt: TGTGCCAGCAGCCCCAACAGGGGGCCCTTTTATGGCTACACCTTC
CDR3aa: CASSPNRGPFYGYTF

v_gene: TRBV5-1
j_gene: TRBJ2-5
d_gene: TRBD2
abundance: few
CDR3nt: TGCGCCAGCAGCTTGGGAGTTGTAGCGGGGCGGCGTCGGGGGACCCAGTACTTC
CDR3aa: CASSLGVVAGRRRGTQYF

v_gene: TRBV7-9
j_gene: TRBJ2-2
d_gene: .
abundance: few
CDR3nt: TGTGCCAGCAGCCGAGGGCCGGCCACCGGGGAGCTGTTTTTT
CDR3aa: CASSRGPATGELFF

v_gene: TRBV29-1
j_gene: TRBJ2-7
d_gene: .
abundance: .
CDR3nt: TGCAGCGTTGAACGGGCAGACTCCTACGAGCAGTACTTC
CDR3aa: CSVERADSYEQYF

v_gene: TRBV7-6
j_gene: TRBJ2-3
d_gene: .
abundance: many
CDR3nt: TGTGCCAGCAGCTTAGGGACTATTACAGATACGCAGTATTTT
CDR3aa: CASSLGTITDTQYF

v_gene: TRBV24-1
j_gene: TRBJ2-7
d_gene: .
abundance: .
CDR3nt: TGTGCCACCAGTGATTTGACGGGGAGCTCCTACGAGCAGTACTTC
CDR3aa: CATSDLTGSSYEQYF

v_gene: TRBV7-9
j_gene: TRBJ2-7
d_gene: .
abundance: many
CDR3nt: TGTGCCAGCAGCCCAGCAGGCGATCTCTCCTACGAGCAGTACTTC
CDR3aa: CASSPAGDLSYEQYF

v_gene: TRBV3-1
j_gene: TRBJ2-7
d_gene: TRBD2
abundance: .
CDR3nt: TGTGCCAGCAGCCAATCTTCTAGCGGTGTCTACGAGCAGTACTTC
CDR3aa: CASSQSSSGVYEQYF

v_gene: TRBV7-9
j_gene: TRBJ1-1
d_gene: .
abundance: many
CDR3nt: TGTGCCAGCAGCTTAGCCTACATCCAAGCCGTGAACACTGAAGCTTTCTTT
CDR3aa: CASSLAYIQAVNTEAFF

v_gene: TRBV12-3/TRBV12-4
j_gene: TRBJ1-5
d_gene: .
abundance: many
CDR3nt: TGTGCCAGCGAAACGGACTCGGGGAAGCCCCAGCATTTT
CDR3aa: CASETDSGKPQHF

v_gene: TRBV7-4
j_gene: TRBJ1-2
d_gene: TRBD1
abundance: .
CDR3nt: TGTGCCAGCAGCTTGGGCCGGGACAGAGGAGACGGCTACACCTTC
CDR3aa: CASSLGRDRGDGYTF

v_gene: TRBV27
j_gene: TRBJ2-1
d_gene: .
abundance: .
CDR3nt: TGTGCCAGCAGTTTGCCTCGGGGCGAGCAGTTCTTC
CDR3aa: CASSLPRGEQFF

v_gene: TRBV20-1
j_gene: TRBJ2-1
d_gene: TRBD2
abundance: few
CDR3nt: TGCAGTGCCAGAGAAGAACGCGGGAGGGGATACAATGAGCAGTTCTTC
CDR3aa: CSAREERGRGYNEQFF

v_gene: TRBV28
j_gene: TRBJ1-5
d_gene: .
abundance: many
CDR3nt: TGTGCCAGCAGCCGACGCGAGGAGGCGAGTCAGCCCCAGCATTTT
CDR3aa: CASSRREEASQPQHF

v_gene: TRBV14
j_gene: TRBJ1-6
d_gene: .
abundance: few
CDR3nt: TGTGCCAGCAGCCAAGGAGTAGGCGTTTCCTCCTATAATTCACCCCTCCACTTT
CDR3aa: CASSQGVGVSSYNSPLHF

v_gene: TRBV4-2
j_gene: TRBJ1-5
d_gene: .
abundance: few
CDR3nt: TGTGCCAGCAGCTCCGACTATGGGCGGAATCAGCCCCAGCATTTT
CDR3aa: CASSSDYGRNQPQHF

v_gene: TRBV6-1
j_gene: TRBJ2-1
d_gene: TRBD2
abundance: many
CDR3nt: TGTGCCAGCAGTGAAGTCACGGCCCGACTAGCGGGAGGTTCCAATGAGCAGTTCTTC
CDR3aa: CASSEVTARLAGGSNEQFF

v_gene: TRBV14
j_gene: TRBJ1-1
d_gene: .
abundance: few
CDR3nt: TGTGCCAGCAGCCAAGTGTCGAACACTGAAGCTTTCTTT
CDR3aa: CASSQVSNTEAFF

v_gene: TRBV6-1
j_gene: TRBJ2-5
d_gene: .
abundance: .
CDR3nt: TGTGTATCGCCAGATGGAGACAGCCCAATACGGCAAGAGACCCAGTACTTC
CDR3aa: CVSPDGDSPIRQETQYF

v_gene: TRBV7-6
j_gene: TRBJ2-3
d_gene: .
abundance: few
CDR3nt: TGTGCCACCGAAGAATTGGGACTCGGGGATACGCAGTATTTT
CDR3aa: CATEELGLGDTQYF

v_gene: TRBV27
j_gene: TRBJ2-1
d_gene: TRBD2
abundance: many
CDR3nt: TGTGCCAGCAGTTTATTGCGGGAGATGATAGATGAGCAGTTCTTC
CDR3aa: CASSLLREMIDEQFF

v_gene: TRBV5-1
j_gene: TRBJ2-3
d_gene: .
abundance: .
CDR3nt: TGCGCCAGCAGCCTATCCGGGACCCGGCCCACAGATACGCAGTATTTT
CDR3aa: CASSLSGTRPTDTQYF

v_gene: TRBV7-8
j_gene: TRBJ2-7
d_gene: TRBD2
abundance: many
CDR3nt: TGTGCCAGCAGCTTAACACCTAGCGGCGCCCACGAGCAGTACTTC
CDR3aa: CASSLTPSGAHEQYF

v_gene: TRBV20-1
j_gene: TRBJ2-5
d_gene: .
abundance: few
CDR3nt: TGCAGTGCTACGCAAGAGACCCAGTACTTC
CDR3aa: CSATQETQYF

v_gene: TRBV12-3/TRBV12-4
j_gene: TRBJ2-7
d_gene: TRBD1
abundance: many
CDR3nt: TGTGCCAGCAGTTTGTCCGGGACAGGGGACTCCTACGAGCAGTACTTC
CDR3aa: CASSLSGTGDSYEQYF

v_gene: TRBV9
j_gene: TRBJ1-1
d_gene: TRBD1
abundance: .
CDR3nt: TGTGCCAGCAGCCCAGGGACAGGGGGCGGGACTGAAGCTTTCTTT
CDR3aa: CASSPGTGGGTEAFF

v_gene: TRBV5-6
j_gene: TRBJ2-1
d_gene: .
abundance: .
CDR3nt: TGTGCCAGCAGGTATGGACTACCCTGGTTATTC
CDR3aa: CASRYGLPWLF

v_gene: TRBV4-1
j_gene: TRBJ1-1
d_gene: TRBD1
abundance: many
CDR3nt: TGCGCCAGCAGCCAAGTCGCGACAGGGGTAGGGACTGAAGCTTTCTTT
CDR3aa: CASSQVATGVGTEAFF

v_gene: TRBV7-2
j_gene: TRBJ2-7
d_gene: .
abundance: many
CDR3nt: TGTGCCAGCAGCCCAACTATCGAGCAGTACTTC
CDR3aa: CASSPTIEQYF

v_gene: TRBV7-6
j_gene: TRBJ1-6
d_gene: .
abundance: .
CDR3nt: TGTGCCAGCAGCTTAGGGGGAAAGGTTTCACCCCTCCACTTT
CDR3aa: CASSLGGKVSPLHF

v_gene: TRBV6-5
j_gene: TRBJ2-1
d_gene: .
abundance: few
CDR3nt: TGTGCCAGCAACCGACACAATGAGCAGTTCTTC
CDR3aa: CASNRHNEQFF

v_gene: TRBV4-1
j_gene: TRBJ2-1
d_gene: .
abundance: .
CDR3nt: TGCGCCAGCAGCGCCCGGAGTAGTGAGCAGTTCTTC
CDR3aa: CASSARSSEQFF

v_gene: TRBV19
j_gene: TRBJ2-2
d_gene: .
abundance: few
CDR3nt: TGTGCCAGTAGTATAGGACTGAACACCGGGGAGCTGTTTTTT
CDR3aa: CASSIGLNTGELFF

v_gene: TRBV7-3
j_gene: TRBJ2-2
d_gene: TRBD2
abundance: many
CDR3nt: TGTGCCAGCAGCTTCCCGACTAGCGGGGGGGTGAACACCGGGGAGCTGTTTTTT
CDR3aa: CASSFPTSGGVNTGELFF

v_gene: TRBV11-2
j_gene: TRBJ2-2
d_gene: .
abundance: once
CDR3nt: TGTGCCAGCAGCTGGTGGGGAAACACCGGGGAGCTGTTTTTT
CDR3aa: CASSWWGNTGELFF

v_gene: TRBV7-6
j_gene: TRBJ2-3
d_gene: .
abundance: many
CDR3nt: TGTGCCAGCAGCTTAGCAGCAGGACCAGATACGCAGTATTTT
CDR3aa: CASSLAAGPDTQYF

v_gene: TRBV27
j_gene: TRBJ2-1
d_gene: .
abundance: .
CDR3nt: TGTGCCAGCAGTTTAGGGGCAGGGGAGTACAATGAGCAGTTCTTC
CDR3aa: CASSLGAGEYNEQFF

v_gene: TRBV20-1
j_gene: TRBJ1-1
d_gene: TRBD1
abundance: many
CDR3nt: TGCAGTGCTAGAGATGGAGGACAGGGAAACACTGAAGCTTTCTTT
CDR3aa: CSARDGGQGNTEAFF